The entry below describes one T cell receptor beta chain. The data originate from a study of CD8+CD57+ T cells in acquired aplastic anemia. Patients picked for sequencing had shown CD8+CD57+ cell expansion detected by flow cytometry. Per the germline V gene, CDR1 is SGHVS and CDR2 is FNYEAQ. V dropped 1 base and J dropped 4; count of bases not matched to a gene: 1. This CDR3 contains 14 residues. Genomic DNA served as template for TCR beta VDJ and CDR3 profiling. TCRdb re-derived calls from the reads in MiXCR, one entry per CDR3 protein. Of roughly 93,000 distinct CDR3 sequences listed, about 66% are singletons.

The chain is built from TRBV7-6 and TRBJ2-1; 7 bases line up with TRBD2. The clonotype was recovered from a human donor with aplastic anemia. Material: sorted CD4+, CD8+, or CD8+CD57+ T cells (not recorded which) from PBMCs. The CDR3 sequence is CASSLEAGYNEQFF. The CDR3 nucleotides read TGTGCCAGCAGCTTAGAAGCGGGATACAATGAGCAGTTCTTC.